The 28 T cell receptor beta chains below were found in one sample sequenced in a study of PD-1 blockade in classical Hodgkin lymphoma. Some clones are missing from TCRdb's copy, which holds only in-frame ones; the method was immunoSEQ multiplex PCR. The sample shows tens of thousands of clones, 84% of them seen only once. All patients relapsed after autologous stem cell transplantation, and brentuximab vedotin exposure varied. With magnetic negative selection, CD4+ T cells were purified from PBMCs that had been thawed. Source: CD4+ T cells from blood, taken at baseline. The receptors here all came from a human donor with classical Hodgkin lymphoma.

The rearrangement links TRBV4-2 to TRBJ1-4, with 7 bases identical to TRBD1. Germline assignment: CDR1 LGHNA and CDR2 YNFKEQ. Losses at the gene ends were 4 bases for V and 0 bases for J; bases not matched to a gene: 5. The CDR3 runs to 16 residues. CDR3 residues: CASSPGTDATNEKLFF. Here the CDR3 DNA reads TGTGCCAGCAGCCCGGGGACAGACGCAACTAATGAAAAACTGTTTTTT.

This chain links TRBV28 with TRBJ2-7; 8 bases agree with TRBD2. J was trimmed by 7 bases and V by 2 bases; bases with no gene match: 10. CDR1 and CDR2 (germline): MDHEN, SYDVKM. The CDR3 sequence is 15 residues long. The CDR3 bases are TGTGCCAGCAGTTTAGTCCGGAGCGGGGGCGGAGAGCAGTACTTC. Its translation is CASSLVRSGGGEQYF.

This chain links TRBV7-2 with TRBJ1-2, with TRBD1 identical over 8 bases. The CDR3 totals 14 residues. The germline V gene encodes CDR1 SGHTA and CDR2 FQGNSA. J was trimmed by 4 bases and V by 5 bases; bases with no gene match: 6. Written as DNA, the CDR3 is TGTGCCAGCAGCATGACGACAGGGGTCTATGGCTACACCTTC. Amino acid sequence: CASSMTTGVYGYTF.

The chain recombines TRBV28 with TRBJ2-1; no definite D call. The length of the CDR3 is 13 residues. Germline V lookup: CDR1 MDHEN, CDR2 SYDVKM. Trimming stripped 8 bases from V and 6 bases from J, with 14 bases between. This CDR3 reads CASGNPVGNEQFF. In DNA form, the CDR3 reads TGTGCCAGCGGAAACCCGGTGGGCAATGAGCAGTTCTTC.

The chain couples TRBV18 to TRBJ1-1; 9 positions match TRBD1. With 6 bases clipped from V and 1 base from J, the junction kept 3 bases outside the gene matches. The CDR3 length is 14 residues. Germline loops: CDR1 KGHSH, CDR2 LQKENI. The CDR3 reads CASSLGQGNTEAFF. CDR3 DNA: TGTGCCAGCTCCCTGGGACAGGGGAACACTGAAGCTTTCTTT.

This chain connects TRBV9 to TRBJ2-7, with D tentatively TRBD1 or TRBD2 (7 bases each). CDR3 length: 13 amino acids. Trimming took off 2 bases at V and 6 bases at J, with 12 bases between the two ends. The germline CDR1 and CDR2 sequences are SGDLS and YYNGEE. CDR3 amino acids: CASSVQGEGEQYF. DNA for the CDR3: TGTGCCAGCAGCGTCCAGGGGGAGGGCGAGCAGTACTTC. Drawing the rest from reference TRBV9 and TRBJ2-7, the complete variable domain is DSGVTQTPKHLITATGQRVTLRCSPRSGDLSVYWYQQSLDQGLQFLIQYYNGEERAKGNILERFSAQQFPDLHSELNLSSLELGDSALYFCASSVQGEGEQYFGPGTRLTVT.

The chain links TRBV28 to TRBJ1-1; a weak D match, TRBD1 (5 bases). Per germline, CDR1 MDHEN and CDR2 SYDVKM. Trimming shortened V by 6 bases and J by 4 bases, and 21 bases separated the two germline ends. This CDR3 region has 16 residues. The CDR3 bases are TGTGCCAGCAGCACCTCCCCCGTCGGGGGGACCACTGAAGCTTTCTTT. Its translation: CASSTSPVGGTTEAFF.

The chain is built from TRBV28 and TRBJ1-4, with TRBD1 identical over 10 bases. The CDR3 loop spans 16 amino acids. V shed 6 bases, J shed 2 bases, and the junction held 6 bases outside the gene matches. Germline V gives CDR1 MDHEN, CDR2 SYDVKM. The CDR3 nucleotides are TGTGCCAGCAGATCCGGGACAGGGGTTACTAATGAAAAACTGTTTTTT. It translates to CASRSGTGVTNEKLFF.

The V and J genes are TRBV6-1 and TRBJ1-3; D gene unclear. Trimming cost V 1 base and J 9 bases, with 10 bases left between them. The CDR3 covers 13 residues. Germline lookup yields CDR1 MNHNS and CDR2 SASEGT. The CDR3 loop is CASSEGWKTTIYF. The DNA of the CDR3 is TGTGCCAGCAGTGAAGGCTGGAAGACCACCATATATTTT.

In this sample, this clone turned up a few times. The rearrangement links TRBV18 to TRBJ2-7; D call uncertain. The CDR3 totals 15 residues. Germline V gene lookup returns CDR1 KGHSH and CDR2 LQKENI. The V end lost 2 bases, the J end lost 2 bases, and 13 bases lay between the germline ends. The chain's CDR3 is CASSPESDRAYEQYF. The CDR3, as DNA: TGTGCCAGCTCACCAGAGTCGGACCGAGCCTACGAGCAGTACTTC. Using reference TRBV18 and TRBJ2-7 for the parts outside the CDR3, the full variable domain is NAGVMQNPRHLVRRRGQEARLRCSPMKGHSHVYWYRQLPEEGLKFMVYLQKENIIDESGMPKERFSAEFPKEGPSILRIQQVVRGDSAAYFCASSPESDRAYEQYFGPGTRLTVT.

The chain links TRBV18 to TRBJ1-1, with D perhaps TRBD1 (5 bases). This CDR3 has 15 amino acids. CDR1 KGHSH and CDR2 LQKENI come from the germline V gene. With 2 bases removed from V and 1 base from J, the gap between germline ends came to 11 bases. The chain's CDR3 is CASSPGGWGNTEAFF. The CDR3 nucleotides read TGTGCCAGCTCACCAGGGGGTTGGGGGAACACTGAAGCTTTCTTT.

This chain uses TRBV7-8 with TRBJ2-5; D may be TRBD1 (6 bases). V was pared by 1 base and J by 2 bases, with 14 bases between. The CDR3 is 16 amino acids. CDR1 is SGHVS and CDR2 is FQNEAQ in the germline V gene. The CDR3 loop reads CASSLGLFGQQETQYF. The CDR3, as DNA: TGTGCCAGCAGCTTAGGATTGTTTGGACAGCAAGAGACCCAGTACTTC.

DNA for the CDR3: TGTGCCAGCTCACAGGGACGCGGCTACACCTTC. Amino acid sequence: CASSQGRGYTF. This chain links TRBV18 with TRBJ1-2; possibly TRBD1 for D (5 bases). The CDR3 extends over 11 amino acids. CDR1 is KGHSH, CDR2 LQKENI, per germline. Trimming pared 4 bases from V and 8 bases from J, leaving 8 bases between.

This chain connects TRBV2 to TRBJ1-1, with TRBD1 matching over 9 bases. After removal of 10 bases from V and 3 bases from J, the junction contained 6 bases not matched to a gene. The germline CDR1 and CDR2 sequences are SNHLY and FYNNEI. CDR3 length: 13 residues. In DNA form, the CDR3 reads TGTGCCACCTGGGACAGGGAGTACACTGAAGCTTTCTTT. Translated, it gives CATWDREYTEAFF. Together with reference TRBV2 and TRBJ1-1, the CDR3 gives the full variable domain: EPEVTQTPSHQVTQMGQEVILRCVPISNHLYFYWYRQILGQKVEFLVSFYNNEISEKSEIFDDQFSVERPDGSNFTLKIRSTKLEDSAMYFCATWDREYTEAFFGQGTRLTVV.

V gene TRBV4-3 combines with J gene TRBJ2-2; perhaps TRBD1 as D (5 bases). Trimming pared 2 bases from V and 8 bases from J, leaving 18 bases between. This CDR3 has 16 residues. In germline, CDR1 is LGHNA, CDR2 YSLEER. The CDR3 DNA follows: TGCGCCAGCAGCCAAAATTCGGCAGGGTTGCCGGGGGAGCTGTTTTTT. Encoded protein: CASSQNSAGLPGELFF.

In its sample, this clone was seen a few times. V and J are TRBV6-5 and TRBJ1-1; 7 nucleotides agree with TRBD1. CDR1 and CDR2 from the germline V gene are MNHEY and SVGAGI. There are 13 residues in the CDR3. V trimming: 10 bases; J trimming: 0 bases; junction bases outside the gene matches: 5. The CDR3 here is CATYRGMNTEAFF. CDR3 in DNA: TGTGCCACGTACAGGGGAATGAACACTGAAGCTTTCTTT.

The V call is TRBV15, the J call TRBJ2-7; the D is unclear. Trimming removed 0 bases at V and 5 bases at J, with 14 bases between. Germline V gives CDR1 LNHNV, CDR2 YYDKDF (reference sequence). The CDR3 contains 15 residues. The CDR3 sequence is CATSRDSPGQDEQYF. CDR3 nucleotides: TGTGCCACCAGCAGAGATTCCCCCGGCCAGGACGAGCAGTACTTC.

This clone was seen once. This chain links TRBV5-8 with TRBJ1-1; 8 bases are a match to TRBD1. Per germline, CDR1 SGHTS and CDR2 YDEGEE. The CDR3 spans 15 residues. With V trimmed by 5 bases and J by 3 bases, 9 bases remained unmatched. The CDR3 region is CASRYQGARHTEAFF. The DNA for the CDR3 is TGTGCCAGCAGGTATCAGGGGGCGCGGCACACTGAAGCTTTCTTT.

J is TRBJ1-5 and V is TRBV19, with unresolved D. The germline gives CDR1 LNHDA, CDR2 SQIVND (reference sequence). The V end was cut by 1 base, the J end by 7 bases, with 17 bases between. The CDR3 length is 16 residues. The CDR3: CASSIVGQAAVQPQHF. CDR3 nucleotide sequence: TGTGCCAGTAGTATAGTTGGGCAGGCGGCTGTACAGCCCCAGCATTTT.

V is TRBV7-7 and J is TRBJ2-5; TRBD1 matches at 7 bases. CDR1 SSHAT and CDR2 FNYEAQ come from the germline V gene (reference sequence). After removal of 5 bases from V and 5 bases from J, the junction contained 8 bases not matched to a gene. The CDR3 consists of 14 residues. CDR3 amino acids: CASSTNAQGETQYF. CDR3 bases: TGTGCCAGCAGCACAAATGCACAGGGGGAGACCCAGTACTTC.

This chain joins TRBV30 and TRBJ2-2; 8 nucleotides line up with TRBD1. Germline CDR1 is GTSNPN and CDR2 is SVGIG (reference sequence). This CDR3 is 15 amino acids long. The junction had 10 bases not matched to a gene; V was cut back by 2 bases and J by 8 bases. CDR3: CAWSTPDRARGELFF. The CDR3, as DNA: TGTGCCTGGAGTACCCCGGACAGGGCGCGAGGGGAGCTGTTTTTT.

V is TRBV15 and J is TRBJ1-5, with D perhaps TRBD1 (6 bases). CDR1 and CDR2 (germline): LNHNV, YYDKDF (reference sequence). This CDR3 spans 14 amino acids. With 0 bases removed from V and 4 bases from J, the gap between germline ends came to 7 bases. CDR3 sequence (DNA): TGTGCCACCAGCAGAGATGGACAGAATCAGCCCCAGCATTTT. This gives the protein CATSRDGQNQPQHF.

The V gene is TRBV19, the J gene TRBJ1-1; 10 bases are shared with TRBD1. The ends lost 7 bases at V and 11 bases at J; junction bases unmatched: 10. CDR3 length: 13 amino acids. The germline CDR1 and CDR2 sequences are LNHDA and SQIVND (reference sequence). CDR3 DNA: TGTGCCAGTACCCTGGGACAGGGGCGAAATGCTTTCTTT. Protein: CASTLGQGRNAFF.

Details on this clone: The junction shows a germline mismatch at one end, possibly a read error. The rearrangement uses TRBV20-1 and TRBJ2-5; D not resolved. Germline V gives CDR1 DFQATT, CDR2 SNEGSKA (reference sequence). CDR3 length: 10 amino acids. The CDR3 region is CSAKWGTQYF. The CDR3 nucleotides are TGCAGCGCTAAATGGGGGACCCAGTACTTC.

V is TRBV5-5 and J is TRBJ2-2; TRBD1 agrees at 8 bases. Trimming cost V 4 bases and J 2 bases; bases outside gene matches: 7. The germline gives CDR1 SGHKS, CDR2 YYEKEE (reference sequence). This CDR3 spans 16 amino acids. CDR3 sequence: CASSLDRGLNTGELFF. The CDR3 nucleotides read TGTGCCAGCAGCCTCGACAGGGGCCTTAACACCGGGGAGCTGTTTTTT.

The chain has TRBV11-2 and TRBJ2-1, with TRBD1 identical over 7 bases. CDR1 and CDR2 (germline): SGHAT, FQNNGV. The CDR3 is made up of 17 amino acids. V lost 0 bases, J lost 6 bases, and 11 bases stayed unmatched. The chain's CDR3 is CASSLDYLTGSFNEQFF. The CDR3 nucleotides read TGTGCCAGCAGCTTAGACTACTTGACAGGGTCATTCAATGAGCAGTTCTTC.

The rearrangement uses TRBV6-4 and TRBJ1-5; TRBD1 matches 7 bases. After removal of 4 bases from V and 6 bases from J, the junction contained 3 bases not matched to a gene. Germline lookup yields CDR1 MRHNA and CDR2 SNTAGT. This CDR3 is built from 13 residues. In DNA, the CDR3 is TGTGCCAGCAGTGTAGCAGGGGGTCAGCCCCAGCATTTT. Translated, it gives CASSVAGGQPQHF.

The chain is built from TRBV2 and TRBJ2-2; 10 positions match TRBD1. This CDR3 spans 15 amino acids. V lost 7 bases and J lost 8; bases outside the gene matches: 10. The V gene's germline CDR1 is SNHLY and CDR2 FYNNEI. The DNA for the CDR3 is TGTGCCAGCATTATGGACAGGGGGTTGAAAGGGGAGCTGTTTTTT. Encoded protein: CASIMDRGLKGELFF.